The rows below give T cell receptor beta chains drawn from one sample of a study of cytomegalovirus exposure and HLA in healthy donors. The data were produced by immunoSEQ multiplex PCR, yet TCRdb's version contains in-frame clones alone and is incomplete. The data contain fewer than 90,000 clones, about three quarters of them singletons. Source material: PBMCs. These receptors were collected from a female donor in good health and CMV-seronegative. Both conserved end residues are part of each CDR3. Fields, in order: clone size, D gene, J gene, V gene, CDR3 DNA, CDR3 protein. D genes are given only for firm matches. The listing skips clone size in some rows; elsewhere it reads once, few, many or a size class.

NA,TRBD1,TRBJ1-1,TRBV19,TGTGCCAGTAGTATAGCAATGGCAGGGGGTATGACTGAAGCTTTCTTT,CASSIAMAGGMTEAFF
NA,NA,TRBJ2-5,TRBV5-1,TGCGCCAGCAGCTTGGATCTGGGCAAGACCCAGTACTTC,CASSLDLGKTQYF
NA,TRBD1,TRBJ2-7,TRBV28,TGTGCCAGCAGTCGGGACAGGAACTACGAGCAGTACTTC,CASSRDRNYEQYF
NA,NA,TRBJ1-5,TRBV10-3,TGTGCCATCAGTGAGGGGGCAGGTAATCAGCCCCAGCATTTT,CAISEGAGNQPQHF
NA,NA,TRBJ2-7,TRBV28,TGTGCCAGCAGTTTAAACAGTCCCCACGAGCAGTACTTC,CASSLNSPHEQYF
NA,NA,TRBJ1-1,TRBV18,TGTGCCAGCTCCACTGGGAGGGACACTGAAGCTTTCTTT,CASSTGRDTEAFF
NA,NA,TRBJ2-1,TRBV5-6,TGTGCCAGCAGCTTGGACAGGGTAACTAAGTACAATGAGCAGTTCTTC,CASSLDRVTKYNEQFF
NA,TRBD2,TRBJ2-2,TRBV19,TGTGCCAGTAGTGACCAACTAGCGGGGGGCCCGAACACCGGGGAGCTGTTTTTT,CASSDQLAGGPNTGELFF
NA,NA,TRBJ2-2,TRBV5-1,TGCGCCAGCAGTCGGGGGAACACCGGGGAGCTGTTTTTT,CASSRGNTGELFF
NA,NA,TRBJ2-7,TRBV28,TGTGCCAGCGGGAGCCCAGCCTACGAGCAGTACTTC,CASGSPAYEQYF
NA,TRBD2,TRBJ2-5,TRBV25-1,TGTGCCAGCAGTCTGTTGAGCGGGGTGGAGACCCAGTACTTC,CASSLLSGVETQYF
NA,NA,TRBJ1-2,TRBV5-1,TGCGCCAGCAGCCCAGACAGACGCTATGGCTACACCTTC,CASSPDRRYGYTF
NA,TRBD1,TRBJ1-1,TRBV27,TGTGCCAGCAAACGCCGGACAGGCTACACTGAAGCTTTCTTT,CASKRRTGYTEAFF
few,TRBD1,TRBJ1-1,TRBV5-1,TGCGCCAGCAGCTCCGGGACAGGAGGGACTGAAGCTTTCTTT,CASSSGTGGTEAFF
NA,NA,TRBJ1-5,TRBV7-9,TGTGCCAGCAGCCCCTTAAATCAGCCCCAGCATTTT,CASSPLNQPQHF
NA,NA,TRBJ1-5,TRBV30,TGTGCCTGGGGTCGACAGGACAATCAGCCCCAGCATTTT,CAWGRQDNQPQHF
NA,NA,TRBJ1-1,TRBV5-1,TGCGCCAGCAGCTTGTCGGTCATGAACACTGAAGCTTTCTTT,CASSLSVMNTEAFF
NA,TRBD2,TRBJ2-7,TRBV9,TGTGCCAGCAGCCGGGAGGGCTCCTACGAGCAGTACTTC,CASSREGSYEQYF
few,TRBD1,TRBJ2-1,TRBV15,TGTGCCACCCAGGGACAGGGGGGCTACAATGAGCAGTTCTTC,CATQGQGGYNEQFF
NA,NA,TRBJ2-5,TRBV11-2,TGTGCCAGCAGCCCCCTAGCTGAGGGAGAGACCCAGTACTTC,CASSPLAEGETQYF
few,NA,TRBJ1-5,TRBV19,TGTGCCAGTATCCCCGGAGGCTCCAATCAGCCCCAGCATTTT,CASIPGGSNQPQHF
NA,TRBD1,TRBJ1-2,TRBV6-5,TGTGCCAGCAGTCCTTTAGACAGGGGGCTTGGCTACACCTTC,CASSPLDRGLGYTF
NA,TRBD1,TRBJ2-5,TRBV6-5,TGTGCCAGCAGGACAGGGAGAGAGACCCAGTACTTC,CASRTGRETQYF